This T cell receptor (beta chain) was captured in a study of beta chain features in type 1 diabetes. V lost 2 bases to trimming and J lost 2 bases, with 8 bases between them. The CDR3 runs to 14 residues. The germline V gene encodes CDR1 SGHRS and CDR2 YFSETQ. Investigators reverse transcribed all isolated RNA, so they sequenced expressed TCRB transcripts. TCRdb's copy holds only in-frame clones and misses some; the assay was immunoSEQ multiplex PCR. The sample contains approximately 400,000 clones, about 14% of which appear only once. Study results and limitations: Patients and controls would share equally any PCR tilt toward shorter templates.

There are a few counts of this clone. Its antigen remains unidentified. Other DNA sequences in the same sample also yield this CDR3. The genes are TRBV5-1 and TRBJ2-1; D perhaps matches TRBD1 (6 bases). The sequencing input was naive CD4+ T cells from blood. This TCR came from a woman aged 18-29 years in good health. The CDR3 sequence is CASSLGQTYNEQFF. The CDR3 coding sequence is TGCGCCAGCAGCTTAGGACAGACCTACAATGAGCAGTTCTTC.